This is a list of T cell receptor beta chains from one sample in a study of shared clonotypes between healthy human individuals. Repertoires were generated with immunoSEQ multiplex PCR, while TCRdb's copy carries only in-frame clones and drops some. The data contain some 1.5 million clones, 95% to 97% of them singletons. Sequencing used naive CD4+ T cells sorted from blood. These receptors all come from a man aged 25-45 years in good health. Each CDR3 is given without its conserved first and last residue. The D gene is left open where the match is weak.

D: NA; J: TRBJ2-5; length: 11; V: TRBV18; CDR3: ASSPVHKETQY
D: TRBD1; J: TRBJ2-7; length: 12; V: TRBV18; CDR3: ASSLGQGFNEQY
D: NA; J: TRBJ2-7; length: 13; V: TRBV6-5; CDR3: ASSYLLAVGYEQY
D: NA; J: TRBJ2-1; length: 11; V: TRBV5-1; CDR3: ASSLGPGNEQF
D: NA; J: TRBJ2-1; length: 13; V: TRBV7-3; CDR3: ASSLEGATYNEQF
D: NA; J: TRBJ2-2; length: 13; V: TRBV2; CDR3: ASSGVLMNTGELF
D: TRBD1; J: TRBJ1-4; length: 14; V: TRBV6-6; CDR3: ASSYGSQDRGEKLF
D: NA; J: TRBJ2-2; length: 9; V: TRBV5-1; CDR3: ASTVTGELF
D: NA; J: TRBJ1-2; length: 13; V: TRBV12-2; CDR3: ASRFPRGTVIPFT
D: NA; J: TRBJ2-7; length: 11; V: TRBV5-1; CDR3: ASRYRVAYEQY
D: NA; J: TRBJ2-5; length: 16; V: TRBV28; CDR3: ASSLLASGGQGVETQY
D: NA; J: TRBJ1-5; length: 11; V: TRBV19; CDR3: ASSIQGADPQH
D: NA; J: TRBJ2-1; length: 14; V: TRBV7-6; CDR3: ASSLRDNSQSNEQF
D: TRBD2; J: TRBJ2-1; length: 15; V: TRBV5-4; CDR3: ASSWGTSGSIGNEQF
D: NA; J: TRBJ1-1; length: 11; V: TRBV7-3; CDR3: ASSSTGNTEAF
D: TRBD1; J: TRBJ1-5; length: 18; V: TRBV19; CDR3: ASTNRQGGAGAYSNQPQH
D: NA; J: TRBJ2-2; length: 14; V: TRBV5-1; CDR3: ASSLVLAVLPGELF
D: NA; J: TRBJ2-7; length: 10; V: TRBV2; CDR3: ASSGTFFEQY
D: TRBD1; J: TRBJ2-5; length: 11; V: TRBV29-1; CDR3: SFRDRGRETQY
D: TRBD2; J: TRBJ2-1; length: 13; V: TRBV7-2; CDR3: ASSLEGGRAYEQF
D: TRBD2; J: TRBJ2-2; length: 17; V: TRBV7-9; CDR3: ASSFLAGGPFIAPGELF
D: NA; J: TRBJ1-5; length: 12; V: TRBV5-5; CDR3: ASSFVGESRAQH
D: TRBD1; J: TRBJ2-1; length: 11; V: TRBV5-1; CDR3: ASSPGQGHEQF
D: TRBD1; J: TRBJ2-7; length: 13; V: TRBV5-4; CDR3: ASSSRDRGSYEQY
D: NA; J: TRBJ2-7; length: 12; V: TRBV9; CDR3: ASSVGSGQGEQY
D: TRBD1; J: TRBJ1-4; length: 14; V: TRBV19; CDR3: ASSEFQGGTNEKLF
D: TRBD2; J: TRBJ2-1; length: 17; V: TRBV28; CDR3: ASRSAGTSGSGSRNEQF
D: TRBD1; J: TRBJ2-7; length: 9; V: TRBV7-2; CDR3: ASSEDRGQY
D: NA; J: TRBJ2-2; length: 13; V: TRBV5-1; CDR3: ASSLPERGTGELF
D: NA; J: TRBJ2-7; length: 13; V: TRBV6-5; CDR3: ASSYSTGTAYEQY
D: TRBD1; J: TRBJ2-2; length: 17; V: TRBV14; CDR3: ASSPTRRGQGANTGELF
D: NA; J: TRBJ2-1; length: 17; V: TRBV18; CDR3: ASSPLPESPSSSYNEQF
D: NA; J: TRBJ2-5; length: 9; V: TRBV19; CDR3: ASSSTQTQY
D: NA; J: TRBJ2-7; length: 12; V: TRBV11-2; CDR3: ASSLGTAYYEQY
D: NA; J: TRBJ1-5; length: 11; V: TRBV18; CDR3: ASSPLSDAPQH
D: NA; J: TRBJ2-7; length: 10; V: TRBV27; CDR3: HLRLSRYEQY
D: NA; J: TRBJ1-1; length: 10; V: TRBV29-1; CDR3: SVAIRSGGAF